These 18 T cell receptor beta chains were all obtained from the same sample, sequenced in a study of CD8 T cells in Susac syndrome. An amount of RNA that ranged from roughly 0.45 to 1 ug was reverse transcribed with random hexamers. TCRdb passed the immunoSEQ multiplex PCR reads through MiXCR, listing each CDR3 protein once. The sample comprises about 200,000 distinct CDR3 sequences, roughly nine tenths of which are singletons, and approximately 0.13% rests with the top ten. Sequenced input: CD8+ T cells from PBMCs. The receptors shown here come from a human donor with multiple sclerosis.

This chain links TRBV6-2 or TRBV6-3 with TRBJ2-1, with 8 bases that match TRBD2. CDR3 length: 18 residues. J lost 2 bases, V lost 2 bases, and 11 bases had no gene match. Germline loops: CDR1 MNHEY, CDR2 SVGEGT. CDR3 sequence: CASSYHRTSPSPYNEQFF. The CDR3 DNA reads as TGTGCCAGCAGTTACCATAGGACTAGCCCTAGCCCCTACAATGAGCAGTTCTTC.

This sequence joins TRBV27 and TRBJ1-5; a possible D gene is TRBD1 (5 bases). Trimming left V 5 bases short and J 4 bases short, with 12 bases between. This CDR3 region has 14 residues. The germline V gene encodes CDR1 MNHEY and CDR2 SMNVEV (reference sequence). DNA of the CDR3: TGTGCCAGCAGTCCAGGGACTAATAATCAGCCCCAGCATTTT. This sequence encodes CASSPGTNNQPQHF.

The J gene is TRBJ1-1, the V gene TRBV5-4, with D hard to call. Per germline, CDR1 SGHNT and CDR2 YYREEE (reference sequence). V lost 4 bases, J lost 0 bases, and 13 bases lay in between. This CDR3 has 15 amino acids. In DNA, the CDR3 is TGTGCCAGCAGCACAGCTTCCGTTTTGAACACTGAAGCTTTCTTT. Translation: CASSTASVLNTEAFF.

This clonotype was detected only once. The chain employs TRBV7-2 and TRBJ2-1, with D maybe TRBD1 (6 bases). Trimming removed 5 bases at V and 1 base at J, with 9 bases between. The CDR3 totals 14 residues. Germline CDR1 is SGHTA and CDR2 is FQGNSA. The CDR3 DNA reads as TGTGCCAGCAGCCCCGGGACATCCTACAATGAGCAGTTCTTC. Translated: CASSPGTSYNEQFF.

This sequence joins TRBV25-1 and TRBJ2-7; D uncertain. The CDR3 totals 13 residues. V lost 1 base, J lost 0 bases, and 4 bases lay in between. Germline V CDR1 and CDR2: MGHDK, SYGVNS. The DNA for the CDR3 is TGTGCCAGCAGTGAATTCACCTCCTACGAGCAGTACTTC. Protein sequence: CASSEFTSYEQYF.

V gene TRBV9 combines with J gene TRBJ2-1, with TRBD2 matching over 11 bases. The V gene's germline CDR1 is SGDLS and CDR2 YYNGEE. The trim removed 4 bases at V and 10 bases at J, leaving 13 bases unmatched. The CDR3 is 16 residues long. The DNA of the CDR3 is TGTGCCAGCAGCCCGACTAGCGGGGCCCCTTCCTTAGAGCAGTTCTTC. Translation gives CASSPTSGAPSLEQFF.

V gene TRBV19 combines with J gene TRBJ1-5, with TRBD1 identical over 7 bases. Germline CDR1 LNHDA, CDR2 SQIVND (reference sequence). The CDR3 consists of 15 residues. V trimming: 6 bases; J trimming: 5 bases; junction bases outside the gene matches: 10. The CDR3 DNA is TGTGCCAGTAGCCCATGGGCAGGGGGTGATCAGCCCCAGCATTTT. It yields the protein CASSPWAGGDQPQHF.

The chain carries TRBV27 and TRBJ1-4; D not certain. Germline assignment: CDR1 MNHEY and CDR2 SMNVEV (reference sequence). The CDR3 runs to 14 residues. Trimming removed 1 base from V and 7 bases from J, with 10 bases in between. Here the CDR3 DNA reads TGTGCCAGCAGTTTATGGACGGGAGGTGAAAAACTGTTTTTT. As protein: CASSLWTGGEKLFF.

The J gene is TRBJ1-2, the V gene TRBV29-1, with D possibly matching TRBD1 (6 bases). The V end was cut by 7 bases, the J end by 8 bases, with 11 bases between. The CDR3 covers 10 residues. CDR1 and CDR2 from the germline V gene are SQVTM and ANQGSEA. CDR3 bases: TGCAGCGGTTACAGGGACGGCTACACCTTC. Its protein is CSGYRDGYTF.

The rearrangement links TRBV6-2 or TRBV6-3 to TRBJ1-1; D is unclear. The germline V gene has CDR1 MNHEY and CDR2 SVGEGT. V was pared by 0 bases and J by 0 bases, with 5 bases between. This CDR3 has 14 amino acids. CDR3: CASSYSSMNTEAFF. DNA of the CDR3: TGTGCCAGCAGTTACTCGTCGATGAACACTGAAGCTTTCTTT.

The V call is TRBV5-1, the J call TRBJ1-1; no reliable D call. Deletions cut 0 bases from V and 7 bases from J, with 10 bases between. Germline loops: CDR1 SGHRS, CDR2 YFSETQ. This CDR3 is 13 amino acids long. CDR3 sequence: CASSLVQAVEAFF. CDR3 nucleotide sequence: TGCGCCAGCAGCTTGGTCCAGGCAGTTGAAGCTTTCTTT.

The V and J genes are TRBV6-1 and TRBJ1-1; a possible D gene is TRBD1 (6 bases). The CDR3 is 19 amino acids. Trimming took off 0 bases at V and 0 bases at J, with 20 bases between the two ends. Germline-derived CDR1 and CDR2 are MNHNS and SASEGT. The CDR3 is CASSEAADTRDIVNTEAFF. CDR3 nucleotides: TGTGCCAGCAGTGAAGCGGCAGACACCCGGGACATAGTGAACACTGAAGCTTTCTTT.

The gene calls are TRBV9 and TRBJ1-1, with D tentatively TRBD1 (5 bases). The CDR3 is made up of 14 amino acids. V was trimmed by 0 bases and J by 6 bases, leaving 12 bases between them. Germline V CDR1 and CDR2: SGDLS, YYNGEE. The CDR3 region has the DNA TGTGCCAGCAGCGTAGGGAGGGGCTCTCCTGAAGCTTTCTTT. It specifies CASSVGRGSPEAFF. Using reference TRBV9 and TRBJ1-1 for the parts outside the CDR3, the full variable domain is DSGVTQTPKHLITATGQRVTLRCSPRSGDLSVYWYQQSLDQGLQFLIQYYNGEERAKGNILERFSAQQFPDLHSELNLSSLELGDSALYFCASSVGRGSPEAFFGQGTRLTVV.

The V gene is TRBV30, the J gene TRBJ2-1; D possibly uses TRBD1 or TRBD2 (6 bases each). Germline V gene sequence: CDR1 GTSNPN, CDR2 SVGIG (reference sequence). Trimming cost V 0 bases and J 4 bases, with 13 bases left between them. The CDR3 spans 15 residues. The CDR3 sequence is CAWSVDGGPYNEQFF. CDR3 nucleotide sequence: TGTGCCTGGAGTGTAGACGGGGGCCCGTACAATGAGCAGTTCTTC.

CDR3 sequence: CAWRRDSYTGELFF. In DNA form, the CDR3 reads TGTGCCTGGAGGAGGGACAGCTACACCGGGGAGCTGTTTTTT. V usage is TRBV30 and J usage is TRBJ2-2; 7 bases line up with TRBD1. With 3 bases clipped from V and 3 bases from J, the junction kept 4 bases outside the gene matches. Per the germline V gene, CDR1 is GTSNPN and CDR2 is SVGIG (reference sequence). This CDR3 is 14 amino acids long.

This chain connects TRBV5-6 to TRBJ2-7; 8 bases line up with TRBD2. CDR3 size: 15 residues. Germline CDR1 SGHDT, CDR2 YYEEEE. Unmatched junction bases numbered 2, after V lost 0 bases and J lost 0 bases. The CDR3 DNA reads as TGTGCCAGCAGCTTGGGCGGGGGGAACTCCTACGAGCAGTACTTC. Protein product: CASSLGGGNSYEQYF.

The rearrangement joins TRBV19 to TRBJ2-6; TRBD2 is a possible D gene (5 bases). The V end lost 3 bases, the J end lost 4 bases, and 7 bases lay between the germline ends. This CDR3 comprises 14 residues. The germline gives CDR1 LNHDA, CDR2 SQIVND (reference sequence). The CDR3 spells CASSIGVGANVLTF. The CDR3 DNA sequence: TGTGCCAGTAGTATCGGGGTAGGGGCCAACGTCCTGACTTTC.

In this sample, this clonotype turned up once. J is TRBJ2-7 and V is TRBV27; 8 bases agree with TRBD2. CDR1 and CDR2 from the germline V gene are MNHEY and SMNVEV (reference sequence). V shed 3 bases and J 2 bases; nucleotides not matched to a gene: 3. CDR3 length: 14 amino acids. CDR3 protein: CASSLVAGTYEQYF. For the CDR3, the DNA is TGTGCCAGCAGTTTGGTAGCGGGGACCTACGAGCAGTACTTC.